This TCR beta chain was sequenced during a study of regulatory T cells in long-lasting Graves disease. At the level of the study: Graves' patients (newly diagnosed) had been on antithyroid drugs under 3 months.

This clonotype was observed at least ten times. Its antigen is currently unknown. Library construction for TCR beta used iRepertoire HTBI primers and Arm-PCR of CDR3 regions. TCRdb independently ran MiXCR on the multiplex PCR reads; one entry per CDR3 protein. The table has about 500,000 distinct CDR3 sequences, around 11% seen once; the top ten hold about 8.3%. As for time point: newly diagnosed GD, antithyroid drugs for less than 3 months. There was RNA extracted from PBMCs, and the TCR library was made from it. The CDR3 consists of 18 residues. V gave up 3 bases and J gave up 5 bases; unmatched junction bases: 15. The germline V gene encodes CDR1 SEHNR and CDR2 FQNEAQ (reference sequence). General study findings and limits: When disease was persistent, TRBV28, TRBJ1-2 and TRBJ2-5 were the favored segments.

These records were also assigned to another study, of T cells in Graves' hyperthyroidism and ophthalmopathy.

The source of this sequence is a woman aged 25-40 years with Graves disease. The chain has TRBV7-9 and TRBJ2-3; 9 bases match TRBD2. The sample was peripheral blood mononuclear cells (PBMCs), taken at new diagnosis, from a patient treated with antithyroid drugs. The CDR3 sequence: CASSLTIAGGSGKDTQYF. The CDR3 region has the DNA TGTGCCAGCAGCTTGACTATTGCGGGAGGGTCCGGAAAAGATACGCAGTATTTT.